Each of the 13 T cell receptor beta chains below was sequenced from the same sample in a study of T cells in Graves' hyperthyroidism and ophthalmopathy. Authors of the study amplified TCR beta CDR3 regions from RNA transcripts. The study used the HTBI primer set for a first-round RT-PCR of the TCR CDR3. In TCRdb, the multiplex PCR reads were re-called with MiXCR into one record per CDR3 protein. The table has around 390,000 distinct CDR3 sequences, roughly 15% seen once. The sequenced sample consisted of blood. These TCRs come from a woman in her thirties with Graves' ophthalmopathy.

This clonotype was seen many times. The J gene is TRBJ2-7, the V gene TRBV3-1; D is possibly TRBD2 (5 bases). This CDR3 contains 10 residues. V dropped 8 bases and J dropped 4 bases, with 6 bases sitting between them. Germline V gene sequence: CDR1 LGHDT, CDR2 YNNKEL (reference sequence). CDR3 bases: TGTGCCAGCGGAGGATACGAGCAGTACTTC. This codes for CASGGYEQYF.

This clonotype has a count of ten or more. The gene calls are TRBV4-1 and TRBJ2-5; either TRBD1 or TRBD2 may supply D (5 bases each). The CDR3 length is 15 residues. V shed 0 bases and J shed 4 bases, with 12 bases lying between them. CDR1 and CDR2 from the germline V gene are MGHRA and YSYEKL. The DNA of the CDR3 is TGCGCCAGCAGCCAAGATAGAGGGACGGGAGAGACCCAGTACTTC. As protein: CASSQDRGTGETQYF.

The table lists this clonotype with many counts. This chain connects TRBV30 to TRBJ1-3; TRBD1 might be the D (5 bases). Germline V CDR1 and CDR2: GTSNPN, SVGIG (reference sequence). The ends were cut back, 2 bases at V and 0 bases at J, with 8 bases in the middle. The CDR3 is made up of 14 amino acids. Written as DNA, the CDR3 is TGTGCCTGGAGTCCAGGGAACTCTGGAAACACCATATATTTT. It codes for CAWSPGNSGNTIYF.

The V and J genes are TRBV2 and TRBJ1-2, with 9 bases identical to TRBD1. Germline CDR1 and CDR2: SNHLY and FYNNEI. This CDR3 has 15 residues. V lost 10 bases and J lost 1; bases outside the gene matches: 10. CDR3 protein: CAIGGGQGLNYGYTF. The CDR3 DNA is TGTGCCATCGGGGGGGGACAGGGCCTTAACTATGGCTACACCTTC.

This clonotype was seen ten or more times. The CDR3 here is CASKLGYGAKNIQYF. The CDR3 DNA reads TGTGCCAGCAAACTTGGTTACGGAGCCAAAAACATTCAGTACTTC. The chain uses TRBV12-3 or TRBV12-4 and TRBJ2-4, with D hard to call. The CDR3 has 15 residues. V lost 7 bases to trimming and J lost 0 bases, with 13 bases between them.

This clonotype was counted at least ten times. This chain uses TRBV18 with TRBJ1-2; D is perhaps TRBD1 (5 bases). V dropped 6 bases and J dropped 4 bases, with 24 bases sitting between them. The CDR3 length is 17 residues. Germline V CDR1 and CDR2: KGHSH, LQKENI. This chain's CDR3 is CASSPAWGGRSVYGYTF. DNA for the CDR3: TGTGCCAGCTCGCCCGCATGGGGGGGGAGAAGTGTCTATGGCTACACCTTC.

This clonotype was seen at least ten times. The J gene is TRBJ1-4, the V gene TRBV5-1; no clear D. The CDR3 runs to 17 residues. Trimming stripped 0 bases from V and 0 bases from J, with 12 bases between. CDR1 SGHRS and CDR2 YFSETQ come from the germline V gene. CDR3 sequence reads: CASSLDTQLATNEKLFF. As DNA, the CDR3 is TGCGCCAGCAGCTTGGATACGCAGCTAGCAACTAATGAAAAACTGTTTTTT. The whole variable domain, filled in from reference TRBV5-1 and TRBJ1-4, reads KAGVTQTPRYLIKTRGQQVTLSCSPISGHRSVSWYQQTPGQGLQFLFEYFSETQRNKGNFPGRFSGRQFSNSRSEMNVSTLELGDSALYLCASSLDTQLATNEKLFFGSGTQLSVL.

This clonotype has at least ten counts. The chain couples TRBV27 to TRBJ2-7, with TRBD1 matching over 7 bases. The CDR3 runs to 13 residues. Losses at the gene ends were 9 bases for V and 3 bases for J; bases not matched to a gene: 8. In germline, CDR1 is MNHEY, CDR2 SMNVEV (reference sequence). Written as DNA, the CDR3 is TGTGCCAGTGGACGGGGACAGCACTACGAGCAGTACTTC. This translates into CASGRGQHYEQYF.

This chain uses TRBV19 with TRBJ2-7; D perhaps matches TRBD1 (6 bases). This CDR3 is 14 amino acids long. V was pared by 5 bases and J by 2 bases, with 13 bases between. Germline assignment: CDR1 LNHDA and CDR2 SQIVND (reference sequence). CDR3 sequence: CASSWDNSAYEQYF. CDR3 DNA: TGTGCCAGTAGTTGGGACAACAGCGCCTACGAGCAGTACTTC.

This clonotype came up many times. J is TRBJ1-4 and V is TRBV6-1, with D uncertain. Trimming removed 7 bases from V and 8 bases from J, with 11 bases in between. The V gene's germline CDR1 is MNHNS and CDR2 SASEGT. This CDR3 contains 12 residues. The CDR3 DNA is TGTGCCAGCAAGAAGGGCGGGGAAAAACTGTTTTTT. It specifies CASKKGGEKLFF.

There are a few counts of this clonotype. This sequence joins TRBV7-3 and TRBJ2-7; 10 positions match TRBD2. Germline V gene sequence: CDR1 SGHTA, CDR2 FQGTGA. V gave up 5 bases and J gave up 6 bases; unmatched junction bases: 7. This CDR3 has 14 residues. DNA for the CDR3: TGTGCCAGCAGCCCAGCGGGGGGGGCCACCGAGCAGTACTTC. Protein product: CASSPAGGATEQYF.

V gene TRBV20-1 combines with J gene TRBJ1-5; TRBD1 matches 7 bases. Trimming cost V 6 bases and J 7 bases; bases outside gene matches: 24. Germline CDR1 is DFQATT and CDR2 is SNEGSKA (reference sequence). The CDR3 covers 18 residues. The DNA of the CDR3 is TGCAGTGCCAGACAGGGCCGCGGCACCGGGGCAGGGGGGCAGCCCCAGCATTTT. It codes for CSARQGRGTGAGGQPQHF.

V and J are TRBV4-2 and TRBJ1-4; 11 positions agree with TRBD1. This CDR3 spans 17 amino acids. V lost 4 bases to trimming and J lost 6 bases; unmatched junction nucleotides: 10. Germline-derived CDR1 and CDR2 are LGHNA and YNFKEQ. CDR3 loop: CASSRGTGGDVHEKLFF. The DNA of the CDR3 is TGTGCCAGCAGCCGAGGGACAGGGGGAGACGTTCATGAAAAACTGTTTTTT.